The rows below give T cell receptor beta chains drawn from one sample of a study of shared clonotypes between healthy human individuals. Here immunoSEQ multiplex PCR was the method, and the copy in TCRdb shows in-frame clones only, minus some. The data hold some 500,000 clones, with around 96% observed a single time. The sequenced material came from naive CD4+ T cells sorted from blood. All receptors derive from a woman aged 25-40 years in good health. The CDR3 runs from the conserved cysteine through the conserved F or W. The order of the fields is clone size, D gene, J gene, V gene, CDR3 DNA, CDR3 protein. A D gene is named only where the DNA matches it firmly. The listing skips clone size in some rows; elsewhere it reads once, few, many or a size class.

-	-	TRBJ1-5	TRBV11-3	TGTGCCAGCAGCTTATTGGTAGGCCGAGATTATAGCAATCAGCCCCAGCATTTT	CASSLLVGRDYSNQPQHF
-	TRBD1	TRBJ1-6	TRBV5-4	TGTGCCAGCAGACCAGGGACAGACTATAATTCACCCCTCCACTTT	CASRPGTDYNSPLHF
-	-	TRBJ2-2	TRBV9	TGTGCCAGCAGCGTAGTTGCGGGTTCCACCGGGGAGCTGTTTTTT	CASSVVAGSTGELFF
once	-	TRBJ1-4	TRBV5-5	TGTGCCAGCAGCTTGACGCTATTTAATGAAAAACTGTTTTTT	CASSLTLFNEKLFF
-	TRBD2	TRBJ2-1	TRBV28	TGTGCCAGCAGTTTCGTTAGCGGGAGTAAGGGGACCTACAATGAGCAGTTCTTC	CASSFVSGSKGTYNEQFF
-	TRBD2	TRBJ2-2	TRBV19	TGTGCCAGCTCCTGGACTAGCGGGAGGGACACCGGGGAGCTGTTTTTT	CASSWTSGRDTGELFF
-	-	TRBJ2-7	TRBV9	TGTGCCAGCAGCGTAGGCCGGGAAGACTACGAGCAGTACTTC	CASSVGREDYEQYF
-	-	TRBJ1-4	TRBV7-2	TGTGCCAGCAGCTGGGCGGTGACTAATGAAAAACTGTTTTTT	CASSWAVTNEKLFF
-	-	TRBJ1-1	TRBV28	TGTGCCAGCAGTTTACGTGGCATCGAAGCTTTCTTT	CASSLRGIEAFF
-	-	TRBJ1-3	TRBV5-1	TGCGCCAGCAGCCTCTCTCGCGGAGGGGGTTCGGCAGGAAACACCATATATTTT	CASSLSRGGGSAGNTIYF
once	-	TRBJ1-2	TRBV19	TGTGCCAGCACGACAAGGAACCGGGATGGCTACACCTTC	CASTTRNRDGYTF
-	-	TRBJ1-2	TRBV7-9	TGTGCCAGCAGCTTAGTAGCATCCCCGGGAGGCTACACCTTC	CASSLVASPGGYTF
-	-	TRBJ2-6	TRBV6-1	TGTGCCATCCTTCGGGCTGGGGCCAACGTCCTGACTTTC	CAILRAGANVLTF
-	TRBD2	TRBJ2-7	TRBV28	TGTGCCAGTACGACTAGCACCCCTGGGGAGCAGTACTTC	CASTTSTPGEQYF
-	TRBD2	TRBJ2-7	TRBV15	TGTGCCACCAGCAGAGGGATGACTAGCGGGGTCTGGGAGCAGTACTTC	CATSRGMTSGVWEQYF
-	TRBD1	TRBJ2-7	TRBV5-1	TGCGCCAGCAGCTCAGACAGGGGCTACGAGCAGTACTTC	CASSSDRGYEQYF
-	-	TRBJ2-7	TRBV11-2	TGTGCCAGCAGCTTGGCCCTGAGGTCCTACGAGCAGTACTTC	CASSLALRSYEQYF
-	TRBD1	TRBJ2-5	TRBV4-1	TGCGCCAGCAGCCAAGGTCCGGGACAGGGAGGGGAGACCCAGTACTTC	CASSQGPGQGGETQYF
-	-	TRBJ2-3	TRBV5-1	TGCGCCAGCAGCTTCGGGACGGGGAGCACAGATACGCAGTATTTT	CASSFGTGSTDTQYF
-	TRBD2	TRBJ2-3	TRBV11-1	TGTGCCAGCAGCTCGGGGGGTAGCGGGACAGATACGCAGTATTTT	CASSSGGSGTDTQYF
once	TRBD2	TRBJ2-7	TRBV7-7	TGTGCCAGCAGCTTAGACCCTAGCGGCGAGCAGTACTTC	CASSLDPSGEQYF
-	-	TRBJ1-1	TRBV11-2	TGTGCCAGCAGCTTAGCAAGGCCAGGTAACATGAACACTGAAGCTTTCTTT	CASSLARPGNMNTEAFF
-	TRBD1	TRBJ1-2	TRBV5-6	TGTGCCAGCAGCCACAGTGGGACAGTGTTTGGCTACACCTTC	CASSHSGTVFGYTF
-	TRBD1	TRBJ2-5	TRBV5-1	TGCGCCAGCGGACAGGGGACGGAAGAGACCCAGTACTTC	CASGQGTEETQYF
-	-	TRBJ2-5	TRBV6-5	TGTGCCAGCAGTTACCCGGGTCAAGAGACCCAGTACTTC	CASSYPGQETQYF
-	-	TRBJ2-7	TRBV7-9	TGTGCCAGCAGCTTTAAAACAGCTTGGAGCTCCTACGAGCAGTACTTC	CASSFKTAWSSYEQYF
-	-	TRBJ2-3	TRBV7-9	TGTGCCAGCAGCCCGGGCCAGGGGAGCACAGATACGCAGTATTTT	CASSPGQGSTDTQYF
-	-	TRBJ2-3	TRBV2	TGTGCCAGCAGTGAATGGACGGGAGATACGCAGTATTTT	CASSEWTGDTQYF
-	-	TRBJ2-5	TRBV2	TGTGCCAGCAGTGAAGAGTACGGGGGTCGGGAGACCCAGTACTTC	CASSEEYGGRETQYF
-	-	TRBJ1-6	TRBV5-1	TGCGCCAGCAGCTTGGCATCACTCCCGGATTCACCCCTCCACTTT	CASSLASLPDSPLHF
-	-	TRBJ2-5	TRBV6-9	TGTGCCAGCAGTTCATCAGAGACCCAGTACTTC	CASSSSETQYF
-	-	TRBJ2-7	TRBV27	TGTGCCAGCAGTTCCTGGCAGGAACGCTACGAGCAGTACTTC	CASSSWQERYEQYF
-	-	TRBJ2-3	TRBV7-3	TGTGCCAGCAGCTTAAGCGGGAGCACAGATACGCAGTATTTT	CASSLSGSTDTQYF
-	-	TRBJ2-7	TRBV11-2	TGTGCCAGCAGCTCTCTAGGGCCGTACGAGCAGTACTTC	CASSSLGPYEQYF
-	TRBD2	TRBJ2-7	TRBV4-2	TGTGCCAGCAGCCGGGGGACTAGCGGGAGGGCCAACTACGAGCAGTACTTC	CASSRGTSGRANYEQYF
-	-	TRBJ2-5	TRBV6-1	TGTGCCAGCAGTGAAGTGGGCAGGGAGACCCAGTACTTC	CASSEVGRETQYF
-	-	TRBJ2-1	TRBV21-1	TGTGCCAGCAGTAGGCTAGCGGGTCCTACGGGGCAGTTCTTC	CASSRLAGPTGQFF
-	-	TRBJ2-5	TRBV21-1	TGTGCCAGCACCAAAAGTAGGCGCCGGCAGCGGGAAGAGACCCAGTACTTC	CASTKSRRRQREETQYF
-	-	TRBJ1-5	TRBV18	TGTGCCAGCTCACCACGGGGAGGGGACAATCAGCCCCAGCATTTT	CASSPRGGDNQPQHF
-	-	TRBJ2-5	TRBV28	TGTGCCAGCAGTCGCCGGGACTTCCTCCTGGGAGAGACCCAGTACTTC	CASSRRDFLLGETQYF
-	-	TRBJ2-3	TRBV27	TGTGCCAGCAGCCCCGCCCATGGCAGCTTTTTCACAGATACGCAGTATTTT	CASSPAHGSFFTDTQYF
-	TRBD1	TRBJ1-2	TRBV19	TGTGCCAGTAGACCGGGACAGGGGAACGGCTATGGCTACACCTTC	CASRPGQGNGYGYTF
-	-	TRBJ1-5	TRBV5-1	TGCGCCAGCAGCTTGGGGACAGCGGGAAGCAATCAGCCCCAGCATTTT	CASSLGTAGSNQPQHF